This TCR beta chain was captured in a study of blood T cells in healthy people across ages. The study isolated at least 6.5 million PBMCs from each sample. This clonotype appeared many times. Its antigen is as yet unknown. It was with a sample-barcoded 5' primer and a J-beta primer mix that a second PCR of about 6 to 12 cycles was run. TCRdb reanalysed the 5' RACE reads using MiXCR and keeps one entry per CDR3 protein. The table lists 600,000 or so distinct CDR3 sequences, approximately 30% of them singletons. The germline gives CDR1 SGHTA, CDR2 FQGNSA. CDR3 length equals 13 residues. V was trimmed by 0 bases and J by 6 bases, leaving 6 bases between them. Findings of the study overall: TCR beta diversity correlated strongly with naive T cell percentage.

J is TRBJ2-1 and V is TRBV7-2, with a weak D call TRBD2 (5 bases). The sequence derives from a woman older than 75 in good health. The sequenced sample consisted of blood. The chain's CDR3 is CASSLAGSNEQFF. The CDR3 DNA is TGTGCCAGCAGCTTAGCAGGGAGCAATGAGCAGTTCTTC.